Included here is one TCR beta chain sequence, with context. This entry belongs to a study of blood T cell repertoires in COVID-19. Germline CDR1 is MRHNA and CDR2 is SNTAGT. Deletions cut 0 bases from V and 7 bases from J, with 22 bases between. This CDR3 comprises 17 residues. Sequencing used immunoSEQ multiplex PCR; TCRdb keeps in-frame clones, though not all of them. In the table there are hundreds of thousands of clones, about 90% of which are singletons. The chain is built from TRBV6-4 and TRBJ2-7; tentative D call: TRBD2 (6 bases). Sequencing used peripheral blood. The receptor was derived from a woman aged 45-59 years with acute or convalescent COVID-19. DNA of the CDR3: TGTGCCAGCAGTGACTCGGGGGGTGGCACATCGGAGGATGAGCAGTACTTC. Residues: CASSDSGGGTSEDEQYF.